This TCR beta chain was captured by sequencing in a study of shared clonotypes between healthy human individuals (dated by TCRdb to 2019 to 2021). Regarding the complete study: A couple of women and three men aged 18 to 49 years were included in the cohort. For each donor, CD4 naive and CD4 memory were each run on three plates, CD8 naive on two plates, and CD8 memory on one plate. Blood TCR repertoires of a handful of healthy adults were deeply sequenced to estimate repertoire size and the extent of clonotype sharing between individuals. Different laboratories and diverse techniques were used to prepare libraries and sequence TCR repertoires, to increase sequencing depth and limit assay-specific biases. Each donor's leukapheresis produced roughly between about 0.85 and 10 billion PBMCs.

With regard to this clone: No cognate antigen has been identified for it. Qualities for individual bases were not recorded, and no much larger clone is one base off. Other DNA sequences within the sample encode an identical CDR3.

CD8 naive samples were CD45RO-negative cells positively selected for CCR7, giving a CD45RA+CCR7+ population that excluded TemRA cells. The donors were healthy, HIV-negative adults with no recently reported acute infections or vaccinations. Every donor was a Caucasian adult residing in Nashville, Tennessee, USA. After blood collection by leukapheresis, PBMCs were isolated using Ficoll-Histopaque density gradient centrifugation and then cryopreserved in the vapor phase of liquid nitrogen. Analytical flow cytometry was used to check the purity and quantity of each magnetically sorted T cell population. Genomic DNA was isolated from each sorted fraction and quantified by UV absorbance on a Nanodrop 2000c. Paper-wide results and their limitations: About 5% of naive CD4, around 4% of naive CD8, around 2.3% of memory CD4, and around 0.42% of memory CD8 clonotypes were shared across several donors. Pairwise subsampling led to the expectation that sequencing depth would affect the degree of clonotype sharing among donors. The small number of donors limited the genetic and exposure-history diversity represented. Compared with non-shared clonotypes, the clonotypes found in all four sorted-subset donors had higher generation probabilities. Incomplete sequencing was indicated by rarefaction of sorted-subset datasets, despite the large sequencing depth. Sampling was limited to blood, and TCR repertoires in tissue likely differ from TCR repertoires in blood. Larger estimated clonotype richness was generally found for naive subsets than for memory subsets.

Using the deep immunoSEQ assay, multiplex PCR amplified TCR CDR3 regions from genomic DNA. Extracted genomic DNA from each cell subset was spread evenly across all wells of several immunoSEQ 96-well plates, with each plate serving as a replicate. For sorted subsets, each replicate PCR was loaded with about 0.2 ug genomic DNA, equivalent to 32,000 or so T cell genomes. Purified libraries were quantified with a Qubit 3.0 fluorometer, sized on a Bioanalyzer 2100, and re-quantified with the KAPA Library Quantification kit. Each immunoSEQ 96-well plate was sequenced on its own single-read 150-cycle Illumina NextSeq 550 flow cell. On the authors' methods: The immunoSEQ output contained only junctional sequences without quality scores, so filtering could not match that applied to full-length reads. To assign V/J genes and CDR3, sequences were annotated using PyIR, a Python wrapper for IgBLAST v1.9, with IMGT germline references. Any read was removed if the V/J assignment was weak (E-value above 1e-6), the CDR3 was missing, or the read contained stop codons, out-of-frame junctions, or ambiguous translated residues. A V3J clonotype was defined by an identical inferred V gene, J gene, and CDR3 amino acid sequence. Percentage overlap between repertoires was calculated by dividing the number of shared unique clonotypes by the size of the smaller repertoire. RTK rarefaction, the Chao1 estimator, and Recon v2.1 estimates of unobserved clonotypes were used to assess repertoire richness. OLGA was used to compute generation probabilities for all TCRbeta clonotypes that the gDNA method yielded from a handful of donors. What TCRdb holds here is the immuneACCESS table cut down to in-frame rearrangements. Part of the clones is not present; checked against another copy, under half of the missing clones reflect an unresolved V gene, and the others are unexplained. The V and J calls and clone size come from that table; D and trimming were worked out from the DNA. The sample profile shows 700,000 to 950,000 clones; 90% to 98% of them were found once. The leading ten clones occupy around 0.25% of the sample.

The CDR3 has 15 amino acids, counting the end cysteine and phenylalanine. Only the CDR3 part of the read is kept: 45 bases, read in frame from the first base. Trimmed from V: 0 bases; trimmed from J: 2 bases; junction bases lacking a gene match: 3. The germline V gene provides CDR1 SGDLS and CDR2 YYNGEE. Specimen: naive CD8+ T cells sorted from blood. The sample's cell subset or site, from its label and the paper: CD45RA+CCR7+. In this chain, TRBV9 is recombined with TRBJ2-7, with 9 middle bases fitting TRBD2. The TCR was taken from a young man in good health. The CDR3 region: CASSVGASGTYEQYF. The nucleotide sequence is given as TGTGCCAGCAGCGTAGGGGCTAGCGGGACCTACGAGCAGTACTTC.